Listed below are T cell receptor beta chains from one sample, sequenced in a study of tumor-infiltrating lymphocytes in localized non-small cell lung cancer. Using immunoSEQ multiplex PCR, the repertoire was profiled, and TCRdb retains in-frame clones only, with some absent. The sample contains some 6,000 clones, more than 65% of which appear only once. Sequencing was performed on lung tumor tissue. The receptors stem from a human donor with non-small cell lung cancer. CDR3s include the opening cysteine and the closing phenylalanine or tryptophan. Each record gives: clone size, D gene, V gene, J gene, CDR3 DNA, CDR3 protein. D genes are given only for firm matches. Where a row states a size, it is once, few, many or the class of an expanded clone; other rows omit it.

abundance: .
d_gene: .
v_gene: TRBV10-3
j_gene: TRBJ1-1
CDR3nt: TGTGCCGCCCGGGGGGGACAATTTCCTGAAGCTTTCTTT
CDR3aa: CAARGGQFPEAFF

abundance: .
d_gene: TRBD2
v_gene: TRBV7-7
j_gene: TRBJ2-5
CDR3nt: TGTGCCAGCAGCTTAGGGGATGGGCTAGCGGGGGGAGAGACCCAGTACTTC
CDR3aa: CASSLGDGLAGGETQYF

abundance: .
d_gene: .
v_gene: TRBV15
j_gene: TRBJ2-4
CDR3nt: TGTGCCACCAGCAGAGGGCGGGGAACGAACATTCAGTACTTC
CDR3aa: CATSRGRGTNIQYF

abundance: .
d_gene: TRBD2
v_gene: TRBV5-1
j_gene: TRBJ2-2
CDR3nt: TGCGCCAGCAGCTCCAGCCGGGACTACCTCACCGGGGAGCTGTTTTTT
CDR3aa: CASSSSRDYLTGELFF

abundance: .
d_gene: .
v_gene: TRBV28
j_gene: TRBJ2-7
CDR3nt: TGTGCCAGCAGGCTACGGTTCCGGGACACTTTCTTC
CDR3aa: CASRLRFRDTFF

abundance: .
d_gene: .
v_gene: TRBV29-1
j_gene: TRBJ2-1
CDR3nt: TGCAGCGTTGAAGATCAGGGGCGGAGCTCCTACAATGAGCAGTTCTTC
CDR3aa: CSVEDQGRSSYNEQFF

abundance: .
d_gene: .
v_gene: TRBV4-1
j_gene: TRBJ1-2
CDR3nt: TGCGCCAGCAGCCAAACTCAACAGACGGGGAACTATGGCTACACCTTC
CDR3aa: CASSQTQQTGNYGYTF

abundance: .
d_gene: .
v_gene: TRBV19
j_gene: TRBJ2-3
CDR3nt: TGTGCCAGTAGTCAGAGGCAATCCACAGATACGCAGTATTTT
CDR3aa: CASSQRQSTDTQYF

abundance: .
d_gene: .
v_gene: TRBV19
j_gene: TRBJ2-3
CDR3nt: TGTGCCAGTAGTGAGTGGGACCGGGCCAGAGATACGCAGTATTTT
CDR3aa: CASSEWDRARDTQYF

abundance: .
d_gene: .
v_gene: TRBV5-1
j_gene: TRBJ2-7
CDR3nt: TGCGCCAGCAGCTTGATTAGCGGCCCCTCCTACGAGCAGTACTTC
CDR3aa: CASSLISGPSYEQYF

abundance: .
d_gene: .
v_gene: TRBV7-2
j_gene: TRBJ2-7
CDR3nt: TGTGCCAGCAGCATCGACCGGGGACCCCTGGAGCAGTACTTC
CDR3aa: CASSIDRGPLEQYF

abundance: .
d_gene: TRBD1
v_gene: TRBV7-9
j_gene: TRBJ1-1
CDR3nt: TGTGCCAGCAGCTATTGGGACAGGGGGCCTCGGGCTTTCTTT
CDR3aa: CASSYWDRGPRAFF

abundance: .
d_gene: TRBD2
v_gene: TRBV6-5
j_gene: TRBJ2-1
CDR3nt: TGTGCCAGCAGTTACTCTGCGGGAGAGAACAATGAGCAGTTCTTC
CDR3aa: CASSYSAGENNEQFF

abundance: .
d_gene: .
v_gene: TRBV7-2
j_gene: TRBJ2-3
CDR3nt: TGTGCCAGCAGCTTCGCCGACGGCACAGATACGCAGTATTTT
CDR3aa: CASSFADGTDTQYF

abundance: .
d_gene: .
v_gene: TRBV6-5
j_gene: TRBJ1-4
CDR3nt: TGTGCCAGCAGTTACTCCGGACAGATTAATGAAAAACTGTTTTTT
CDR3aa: CASSYSGQINEKLFF

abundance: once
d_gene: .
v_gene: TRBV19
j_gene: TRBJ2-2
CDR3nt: TGTGCCAGTAGTGGGGGAGGTTCCGGGGAGCTGTTTTTT
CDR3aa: CASSGGGSGELFF

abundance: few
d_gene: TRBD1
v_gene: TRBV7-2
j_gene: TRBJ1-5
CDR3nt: TGTGCCAGCAGCTCAGGGACAGGGCTTCAGCCCCAGCATTTT
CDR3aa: CASSSGTGLQPQHF

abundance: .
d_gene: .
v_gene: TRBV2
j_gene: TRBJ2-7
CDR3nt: TGTGCCAGCAGTGAATTGTTCGCCGTGGCGGAGGAGCAGTACTTC
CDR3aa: CASSELFAVAEEQYF

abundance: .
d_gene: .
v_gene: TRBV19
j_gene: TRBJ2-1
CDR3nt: TGTGCCAGTACAGGCGGGTACAATGAGCAGTTCTTC
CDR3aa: CASTGGYNEQFF

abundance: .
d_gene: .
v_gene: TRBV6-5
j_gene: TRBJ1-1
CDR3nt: TGTGCCAGCAGTTACGGTATTGGGGGTGTCACTGAAGCTTTCTTT
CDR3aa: CASSYGIGGVTEAFF

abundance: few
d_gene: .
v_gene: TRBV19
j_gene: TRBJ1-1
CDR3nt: TGTGCCAGTAGACCTCAGGGTGGCACTGAAGCTTTCTTT
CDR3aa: CASRPQGGTEAFF

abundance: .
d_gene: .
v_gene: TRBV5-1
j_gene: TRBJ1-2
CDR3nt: TGCGCCAGCAGCTTAGGACAGCCTTATGGCTACACCTTC
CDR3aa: CASSLGQPYGYTF

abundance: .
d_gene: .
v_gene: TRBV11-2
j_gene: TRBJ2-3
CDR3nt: TGTGCCAGCAGCTTAGGTTCGGGTGTCAGCACAGATACGCAGTATTTT
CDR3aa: CASSLGSGVSTDTQYF

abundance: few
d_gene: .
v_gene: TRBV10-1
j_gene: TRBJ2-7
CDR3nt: TGCGCCAGCAGGCACAGTATCAGCTCCTACGAGCAGTACTTC
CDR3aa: CASRHSISSYEQYF

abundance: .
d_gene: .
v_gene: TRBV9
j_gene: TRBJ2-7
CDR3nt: TGTGCCAGCAGCGTAGGGGTGGGTCTCTACGAGCAGTACTTC
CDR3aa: CASSVGVGLYEQYF

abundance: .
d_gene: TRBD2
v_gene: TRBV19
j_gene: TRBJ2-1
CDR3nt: TGTGCCAGTACCCCCGTGAGCGGGAGGGCCTACAATGAGCAGTTCTTC
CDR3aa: CASTPVSGRAYNEQFF

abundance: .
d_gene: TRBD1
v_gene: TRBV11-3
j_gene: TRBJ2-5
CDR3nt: TGTGCCAGCAGGGGACAGAGCCAAGAGACCCAGTACTTC
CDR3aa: CASRGQSQETQYF

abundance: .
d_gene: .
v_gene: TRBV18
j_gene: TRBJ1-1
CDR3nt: TGTGCCAGCCAATTGACAGGGAACACTGAAGCTTTCTTT
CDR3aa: CASQLTGNTEAFF

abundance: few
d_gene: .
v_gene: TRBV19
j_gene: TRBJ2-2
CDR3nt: TGTGCCAGTAGTAGGAGTTCGACCGGGGAGCTGTTTTTT
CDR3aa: CASSRSSTGELFF

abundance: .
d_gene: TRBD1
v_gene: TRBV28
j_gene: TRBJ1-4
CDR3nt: TGTGCCAGCAGTTCGGCCTACAGGGGGCTAGGTGAAAAACTGTTTTTT
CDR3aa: CASSSAYRGLGEKLFF

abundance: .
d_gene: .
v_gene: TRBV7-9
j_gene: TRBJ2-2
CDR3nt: TGTGCCAGCAGCGTTTTATCGGGAGCGAACACCGGGGAGCTGTTTTTT
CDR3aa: CASSVLSGANTGELFF

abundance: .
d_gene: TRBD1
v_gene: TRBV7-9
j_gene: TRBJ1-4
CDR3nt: TGTGCCAGCAGTTGGGACAGGGGAGAAGGAGCTAATGAAAAACTGTTTTTT
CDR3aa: CASSWDRGEGANEKLFF

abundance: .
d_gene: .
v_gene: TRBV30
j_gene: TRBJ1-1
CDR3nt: TGTGCCTGGACCCTCGGGGGGAACACTGAAGCTTTCTTT
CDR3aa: CAWTLGGNTEAFF

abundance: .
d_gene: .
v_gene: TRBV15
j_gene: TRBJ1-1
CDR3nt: TGTGCCACCAGCAGAGCTGGGATTGAAGCTTTCTTT
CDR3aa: CATSRAGIEAFF

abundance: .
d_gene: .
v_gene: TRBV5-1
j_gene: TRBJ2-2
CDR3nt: TGCGCCAGCAGTGTAAACCCCGGGGAGCTGTTTTTT
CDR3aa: CASSVNPGELFF

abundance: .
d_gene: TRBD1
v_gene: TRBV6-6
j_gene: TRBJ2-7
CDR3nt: TGTGCCAGCAGTAGGGGACAGGGGGTCTCCTACGAGCAGTACTTC
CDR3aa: CASSRGQGVSYEQYF

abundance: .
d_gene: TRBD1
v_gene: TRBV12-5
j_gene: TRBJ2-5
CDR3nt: TGTGCTAGTGGTTACCGGACAGGGGAGGGAGAGACCCAGTACTTC
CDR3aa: CASGYRTGEGETQYF

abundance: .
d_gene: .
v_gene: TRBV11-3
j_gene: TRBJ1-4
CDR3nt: TGTGCCAGCAGCTTAGACCGGGCAGGGCGTGAAAAACTGTTTTTT
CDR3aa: CASSLDRAGREKLFF

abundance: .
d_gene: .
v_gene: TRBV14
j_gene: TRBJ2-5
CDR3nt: TGTGCCAGCAGCCAGATACAGGGACAAGAGACCCAGTACTTC
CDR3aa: CASSQIQGQETQYF

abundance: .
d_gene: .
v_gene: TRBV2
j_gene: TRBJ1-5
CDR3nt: TGTGCCAGCAGTGAGCGGACACAGAGCAATCAGCCCCAGCATTTT
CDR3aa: CASSERTQSNQPQHF

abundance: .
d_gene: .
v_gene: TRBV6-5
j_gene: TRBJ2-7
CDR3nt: TGTGCCAGCAGGGGATCGTATGGCGAGCAGTACTTC
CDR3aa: CASRGSYGEQYF

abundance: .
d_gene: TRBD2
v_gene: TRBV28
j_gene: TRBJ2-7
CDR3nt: TGTGCCAGCAGTCCAACGGGACTAGCGGGGGAGCAGTACTTC
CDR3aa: CASSPTGLAGEQYF

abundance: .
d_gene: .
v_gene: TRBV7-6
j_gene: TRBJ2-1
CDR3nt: TGTGCCAGCAGCTCCAGCGGAAACAATGAGCAGTTCTTC
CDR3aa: CASSSSGNNEQFF

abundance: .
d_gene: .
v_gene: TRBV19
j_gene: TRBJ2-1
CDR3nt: TGTGCCAGTAGCCCGTTCCGGGGGAACAGGTATGAGCAGTTCTTC
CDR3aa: CASSPFRGNRYEQFF

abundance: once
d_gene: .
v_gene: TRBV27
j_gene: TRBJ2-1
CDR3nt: TGTGCCAGCAGTCGTCCTCAGGGTGGACAGCACAATGAGCAGTTCTTC
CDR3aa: CASSRPQGGQHNEQFF

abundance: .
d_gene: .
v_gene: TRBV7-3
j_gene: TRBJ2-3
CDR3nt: TGTGCCAGCAGCTCACTCGGACCCAACACAGATACGCAGTATTTT
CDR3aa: CASSSLGPNTDTQYF

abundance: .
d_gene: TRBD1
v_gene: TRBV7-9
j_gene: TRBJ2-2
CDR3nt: TGTGCCAGCAGCTTGGGGACAGGGTCCGACGGGGAGCTGTTTTTT
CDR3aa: CASSLGTGSDGELFF

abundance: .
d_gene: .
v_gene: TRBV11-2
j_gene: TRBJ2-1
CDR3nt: TGTGCCAGCAGCCCCACCACGGGCAATGAGCAGTTCTTC
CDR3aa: CASSPTTGNEQFF

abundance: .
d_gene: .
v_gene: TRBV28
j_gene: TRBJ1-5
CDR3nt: TGTGCCAGCAGTTTTTCGGGGGATCAGCCCCAGCATTTT
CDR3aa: CASSFSGDQPQHF

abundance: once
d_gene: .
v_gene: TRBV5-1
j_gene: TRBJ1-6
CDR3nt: TGCGCCAGCAGCTTGGGGGCCCTGAGCTCCTATAATTCACCCCTCCACTTT
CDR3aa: CASSLGALSSYNSPLHF

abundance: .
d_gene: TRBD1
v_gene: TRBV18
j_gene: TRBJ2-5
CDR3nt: TGTGCCAGCTCACTTACAGGGGGTCGACAAGAGACCCAGTACTTC
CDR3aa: CASSLTGGRQETQYF